This T cell receptor beta chain was recovered during a study of long-term antiretroviral therapy in people with HIV (dated 2022 in TCRdb). For the wider study: The earliest samples were collected approximately a decade before the 2015 WHO recommendation for immediate ART, a period when ART was typically delayed until CD4 counts fell. A retrospective serial study tested whether changes in peripheral blood TRB repertoire composition and diversity were associated with ART initiation and durable HIV suppression. Test extractions of a monoclonal T-cell line alongside a few dozen polyclonal samples showed no cross-contamination during QIAcube processing. The cohort contributed roughly 200 cryopreserved PBMC samples from 30 to 35 adults with confirmed HIV infection, collected serially over a mean of about six years (range 1-12). Eleven of the 30 participants with HIV were female.

The immunoSEQ hsTCRB v3.0 assay was used at survey level resolution for TRB variable region sequencing. The targeted TRB sequencing depth was 40,000-50,000 T-cell genomes per sample. An Illumina MiSeq with a v3 150-cycle kit was used to sequence the pooled TRB libraries. Per the source publication's procedure: Analysis of repertoires was carried out in R inside a reproducible Nextflow workflow spanning QC, data transformation and analysis. LymphoSeq2, an R package for AIRR-Seq data exploration, was used to implement custom analyses. After excluding a few samples that yielded fewer than 5000 total TRB sequences, 188 HIV repertoires remained for analysis. Of the 188 retained HIV repertoires, almost 60 were collected before and 120 to 130 after ART initiation. Repertoires were downsampled to 5000 TRB nucleotide sequences, and summary statistics were averaged over 100 downsampling iterations. TRB sequences were retained for analysis only if CDR3 regions of at least seven amino acids were present. Two measures captured diversity: a Shannon entropy-derived clonality score and the Gini coefficient. In the repertoire networks, any two of the top 5000 CDR3 amino acid sequences were linked whenever the two sequences differed by an edit distance of one. For TRB CDR3 amino acid sequences, GLIPH2 was used to predict antigen specificity groups and MHC restriction. Known CMV, EBV, HIV or tissue antigen associations were flagged by matching CDR3 amino acid sequences against VDJdb and McPAS-TCR. Pre-ART, post-ART and control groups were compared with Wilcoxon signed-rank tests and Holm-Bonferroni correction. TCRdb's version of the immuneACCESS table is confined to in-frame rearrangements and falls short of the full clone set. An unresolved V gene accounts for under half of the shortfall where checked; the remainder is of unknown origin. The DNA gave D and trimming, while V, J and clone size come from that table. The sample table lists some 29,000 clones, roughly 92% of them with a count of one. The ten largest clones capture 9% to 12% of the sample.

On this clone itself: This clone's antigen is unknown. No much larger clone is present one base from it, and per-base qualities are unavailable.

To be included, a participant needed at least one PBMC sample from before ART initiation plus at least two post-ART samples. Treatment was received in the United States of America by all participants with HIV. Cryopreserved samples of about 1-10 million PBMC were thawed and washed before DNA extraction. At the time of the earliest PBMC sample, participants with HIV were aged between about 23 and 54 years. PBMC samples were contributed by each participant from 1-4 timepoints before ART initiation and 2-8 timepoints after ART initiation, with a median of 7 samples. Serial HIV viral load, CD4+ T-cell count, ART history and demographic data were obtained for every participant. A Qiagen kit on a QIAcube was used to extract genomic DNA from unsorted PBMC, with samples processed in batches of 12. Overall results and qualifications from the work: Inferences about post-ART repertoire changes were limited because no data were available on ART adherence, viral resistance or therapy changes. Because pre-ART samples had limited cell numbers, profiling was done on unsorted PBMC rather than on sorted CD4+ and CD8+ T cells. ART initiation was associated with a significant increase in TRB diversity, but diversity stayed significantly below transplant donor controls even after long-term ART. The samples were dated from the mid-2000s to the late 2010s, and the ART regimens that were used may be less effective than current ART regimens. Compared with controls, HIV repertoires had narrower CDR3 length ranges, and the network structure pointed to an antigen-experienced repertoire that shifted only slightly toward naive after ART. Expanded TRB clones identified before ART initiation dominated the repertoire across all time points, though the dominance fluctuated and decreased in many PLHIV after ART. Owing to limited PBMC availability, only the TCR beta chain was sequenced, without alpha chain pairing.

The sequence was collected from a man aged 35-49 years with HIV. Sequenced here: unsorted PBMCs, sampled 6.2 years after starting antiretroviral therapy.

For the CDR3, the sequence is CASSLGGAYGYTF. The DNA sequence is given as TGTGCCAGCAGCTTAGGGGGGGCCTATGGCTACACCTTC. This receptor chain uses TRBV7-9 and TRBJ1-2; TRBD1 is perhaps the D gene, given 6 matching bases. Including cysteine and phenylalanine, the CDR3 has 13 amino acids. This entry keeps only the CDR3 DNA: 39 bases, framed from base 1. The junction shows trimming of 1 base on V and 4 bases on J, plus 7 bases between the germline ends. In the germline V gene (reference sequence), CDR1 corresponds to SEHNR and CDR2 to FQNEAQ.